The 26 T cell receptor beta chains in this list originate from one sample, sequenced in a study of cytomegalovirus exposure and HLA in healthy donors. A multiplex PCR was run with 60 Vbeta primers and 13 Jbeta primers. TCRdb keeps only in-frame clones here, not all; method: immunoSEQ multiplex PCR. In the table there are approximately 150,000 clones, about three quarters of which are singletons. The material sequenced was PBMCs. The receptors come from a female donor in good health and CMV-seronegative.

This chain links TRBV4-3 with TRBJ2-3; possibly TRBD1 for D (5 bases). Germline-derived CDR1 and CDR2 are LGHNA and YSLEER. The CDR3 is made up of 17 amino acids. The V and J ends lost 0 bases and 2 bases respectively, with 15 bases between them. Written as DNA, the CDR3 is TGCGCCAGCAGCCAAGATGCGACAGCAACTTACACAGATACGCAGTATTTT. It is translated as CASSQDATATYTDTQYF.

This clone was seen just once. The chain uses TRBV4-1 and TRBJ1-3; D is perhaps TRBD1 (5 bases). CDR3 length: 17 amino acids. CDR1 MGHRA and CDR2 YSYEKL come from the germline V gene. V shed 0 bases and J shed 2 bases, with 14 bases lying between them. The CDR3 here is CASSQDRGGMTGNTIYF. The CDR3 DNA follows: TGCGCCAGCAGCCAAGATCGGGGGGGAATGACTGGAAACACCATATATTTT.

The chain links TRBV29-1 to TRBJ2-2, with 9 positions matching TRBD2. The CDR3 is 16 amino acids. J was trimmed by 5 bases and V by 6 bases; bases with no gene match: 13. Germline loops: CDR1 SQVTM, CDR2 ANQGSEA. The CDR3 DNA reads TGCAGCGTCTGCACACCCGGGACTAGCAGGACCGGGGAGCTGTTTTTT. It yields the protein CSVCTPGTSRTGELFF.

The chain links TRBV2 to TRBJ1-2, with 11 bases lining up with TRBD1. Germline V gives CDR1 SNHLY, CDR2 FYNNEI. V shed 3 bases, J shed 3 bases, and the junction held 6 bases outside the gene matches. The CDR3 sequence is 16 residues long. Here the CDR3 reads CASSDRTGGADYGYTF. The DNA of the CDR3 is TGTGCCAGCAGTGATAGGACAGGGGGCGCCGACTATGGCTACACCTTC.

The chain links TRBV5-1 to TRBJ2-1, with D maybe TRBD2 (6 bases). V was trimmed by 0 bases and J by 0 bases, leaving 7 bases between them. Germline CDR1 and CDR2: SGHRS and YFSETQ. This CDR3 spans 15 amino acids. The CDR3 DNA reads TGCGCCAGCAGCTTGGACGGGAGCTCCTACAATGAGCAGTTCTTC. Its translation: CASSLDGSSYNEQFF.

The chain has TRBV5-8 and TRBJ2-5; 8 nucleotides match TRBD1. The CDR3 is 14 residues long. After removal of 4 bases from V and 3 bases from J, the junction contained 5 bases not matched to a gene. Per germline, CDR1 SGHTS and CDR2 YDEGEE. The CDR3 DNA sequence: TGTGCCAGCAGCCGACAGGGGACGAAAGAGACCCAGTACTTC. Protein sequence: CASSRQGTKETQYF.

This clone appeared a few times. The rearrangement links TRBV5-1 to TRBJ1-5; D is unclear. This CDR3 has 13 amino acids. Trimming stripped 0 bases from V and 5 bases from J, with 6 bases between. Germline V gene data show CDR1 as SGHRS and CDR2 as YFSETQ. This chain's CDR3 is CASSLDRDQPQHF. The DNA for the CDR3 is TGCGCCAGCAGCTTGGATCGGGATCAGCCCCAGCATTTT.

The chain joins TRBV5-1 to TRBJ2-7, with TRBD2 identical over 9 bases. There are 16 residues in the CDR3. V lost 0 bases and J lost 5; bases outside the gene matches: 9. Germline V gene sequence: CDR1 SGHRS, CDR2 YFSETQ. The CDR3 reads CASSLVARGGHHEQYF. CDR3 in DNA: TGCGCCAGCAGCTTGGTCGCGCGGGGGGGCCACCACGAGCAGTACTTC. Full variable domain (remainder filled in from reference TRBV5-1 and TRBJ2-7): KAGVTQTPRYLIKTRGQQVTLSCSPISGHRSVSWYQQTPGQGLQFLFEYFSETQRNKGNFPGRFSGRQFSNSRSEMNVSTLELGDSALYLCASSLVARGGHHEQYFGPGTRLTVT.

The chain uses TRBV27 and TRBJ2-7, with D possibly being TRBD1 (7 bases). The ends were cut back, 3 bases at V and 2 bases at J, with 11 bases in the middle. Looked up from germline, CDR1 is MNHEY and CDR2 is SMNVEV (reference sequence). CDR3 size: 14 residues. This chain's CDR3 is CASSFAGQPYEQYF. CDR3 DNA: TGTGCCAGCAGTTTTGCGGGACAGCCCTACGAGCAGTACTTC.

The chain carries TRBV7-8 and TRBJ2-3; TRBD1 agrees at 8 bases. The CDR3 sequence is 16 residues long. V dropped 2 bases and J dropped 5; count of bases not matched to a gene: 9. Germline CDR1 and CDR2: SGHVS and FQNEAQ. This chain's CDR3 is CASSLRITTGGDTQYF. CDR3 sequence (DNA): TGTGCCAGCAGCTTAAGGATTACTACAGGGGGAGATACGCAGTATTTT.

The chain recombines TRBV29-1 with TRBJ2-3; 8 positions agree with TRBD1. Germline V gene lookup returns CDR1 SQVTM and CDR2 ANQGSEA. This CDR3 spans 15 amino acids. V lost 4 bases, J lost 0 bases, and 6 bases stayed unmatched. The CDR3 bases are TGCAGCGTTGCATTTGGACAGGGCAGCACAGATACGCAGTATTTT. Translated, it gives CSVAFGQGSTDTQYF.

This chain connects TRBV6-4 to TRBJ2-3; TRBD2 aligns across 9 bases. This CDR3 is 14 amino acids long. Germline V gene sequence: CDR1 MRHNA, CDR2 SNTAGT. Losses at the gene ends were 3 bases for V and 6 bases for J; bases not matched to a gene: 4. DNA for the CDR3: TGTGCCAGCAGTGAGGGACTAGCAGGGGATACGCAGTATTTT. Encoded protein: CASSEGLAGDTQYF.

This sequence joins TRBV7-2 and TRBJ2-5; 11 nucleotides line up with TRBD1. This CDR3 is 16 amino acids long. Unmatched junction bases numbered 9, after V lost 5 bases and J lost 4 bases. Germline V gene lookup returns CDR1 SGHTA and CDR2 FQGNSA. The CDR3 here is CASSVGTGGARETQYF. CDR3 DNA: TGTGCCAGCAGCGTAGGGACAGGGGGTGCGCGAGAGACCCAGTACTTC.

J is TRBJ1-1 and V is TRBV19; no clear D gene. The CDR3 runs to 12 residues. The V end was cut by 4 bases, the J end by 11 bases, with 14 bases between. Germline assignment: CDR1 LNHDA and CDR2 SQIVND (reference sequence). CDR3 coding DNA: TGTGCCAGTAGTAGTATCGCGGGTCGGGCTTTCTTT. It codes for CASSSIAGRAFF.

This chain connects TRBV6-1 to TRBJ1-3; 9 nucleotides align to TRBD1. In germline, CDR1 is MNHNS, CDR2 SASEGT. V dropped 3 bases and J dropped 3; count of bases not matched to a gene: 3. This CDR3 has 15 residues. CDR3 bases: TGTGCCAGCAGTGATGGGACAGGGTTTGGAAACACCATATATTTT. It encodes CASSDGTGFGNTIYF.

CDR3 in DNA: TGTGCCTCCCAAGCGGGGGGGATGGATGAGCAGTTCTTC. The encoded protein is CASQAGGMDEQFF. V is TRBV6-6 and J is TRBJ2-1, with 10 bases identical to TRBD2. V was pared by 11 bases and J by 8 bases, with 9 bases of the junction left unmatched. This CDR3 is 13 amino acids long. Germline V gene sequence: CDR1 MNHNY, CDR2 SVGAGI (reference sequence).

The V and J genes are TRBV27 and TRBJ2-7; 11 bases are shared with TRBD2. Germline trimming cut 1 base from V and 5 bases from J; bases unmatched to any gene: 1. The CDR3 contains 14 residues. CDR1 and CDR2 from the germline V gene are MNHEY and SMNVEV (reference sequence). The DNA of the CDR3 is TGTGCCAGCAGTTTATTGACTAGCGGGGACGAGCAGTACTTC. Translated: CASSLLTSGDEQYF.

The chain combines TRBV7-2 with TRBJ2-1, with 7 bases lining up with TRBD2. The germline CDR1 and CDR2 sequences are SGHTA and FQGNSA. V lost 3 bases, J lost 4 bases, and 9 bases stayed unmatched. This CDR3 region has 16 residues. The CDR3 region has the DNA TGTGCCAGCAGCTTGACTAGCCAAATGAGGTACAATGAGCAGTTCTTC. It codes for CASSLTSQMRYNEQFF.

The chain is built from TRBV11-2 and TRBJ2-1; D might be TRBD1 (6 bases). Germline V lookup: CDR1 SGHAT, CDR2 FQNNGV. The CDR3 is made up of 16 amino acids. The V end lost 0 bases, the J end lost 7 bases, and 16 bases lay between the germline ends. CDR3 DNA sequence: TGTGCCAGCAGCTTAGATCTGGGAGTGGGGGCAAATGAGCAGTTCTTC. It encodes CASSLDLGVGANEQFF.

The rearrangement joins TRBV4-1 to TRBJ2-2, with 7 bases lining up with TRBD2. The CDR3 consists of 18 residues. J was trimmed by 2 bases and V by 2 bases; bases with no gene match: 11. Per germline, CDR1 MGHRA and CDR2 YSYEKL. Here the CDR3 DNA reads TGCGCCAGCAGCCAACTGGGCGGGCTAGCGGCCAACACCGGGGAGCTGTTTTTT. Its translation is CASSQLGGLAANTGELFF.

In nucleotides, the CDR3 is TGCGCCAGCAGTCCAGACAGAAATTCACCCCTCCACTTT. Translated, it gives CASSPDRNSPLHF. This sequence joins TRBV10-1 and TRBJ1-6, with D tentatively TRBD1 (5 bases). This CDR3 spans 13 amino acids. From germline, CDR1 is WNHNN and CDR2 SYGVQD (reference sequence). V was trimmed by 5 bases and J by 7 bases, leaving 9 bases between them.

This clone has just a few counts. V is TRBV15 and J is TRBJ2-1; 8 bases match TRBD2. This CDR3 contains 16 residues. The V and J ends lost 7 bases and 4 bases, in that order; junction bases with no gene match: 12. Germline V gene data show CDR1 as LNHNV and CDR2 as YYDKDF (reference sequence). CDR3 DNA: TGTGCCACCACCCGCGGGATAGCGGGAATGTACAATGAGCAGTTCTTC. Amino acids: CATTRGIAGMYNEQFF.

This clone was detected only a few times. The chain uses TRBV4-2 and TRBJ1-4; 8 bases fit TRBD1. This CDR3 region has 16 residues. Germline V gene lookup returns CDR1 LGHNA and CDR2 YNFKEQ. The ends lost 5 bases at V and 4 bases at J; junction bases unmatched: 9. The CDR3 sequence: CASSNEPGTGNEKLFF. CDR3 nucleotide sequence: TGTGCCAGCAGCAACGAGCCCGGGACAGGTAATGAAAAACTGTTTTTT.

The chain combines TRBV14 with TRBJ2-7, with a tentative D call TRBD2 (6 bases). Trimming shortened V by 4 bases and J by 2 bases, and 15 bases separated the two germline ends. The CDR3 has 15 residues. CDR1 SGHDN and CDR2 FVKESK come from the germline V gene. This CDR3 reads CASSPEAGRAYEQYF. The CDR3 region has the DNA TGTGCCAGCAGCCCGGAGGCGGGAAGGGCCTACGAGCAGTACTTC.

The chain employs TRBV28 and TRBJ1-5, with D possibly being TRBD1 (6 bases). The CDR3 is made up of 15 amino acids. Trimming cost V 6 bases and J 2 bases, with 14 bases left between them. Germline lookup yields CDR1 MDHEN and CDR2 SYDVKM. CDR3 protein: CASSGRGAGNQPQHF. The CDR3 DNA follows: TGTGCCAGCAGCGGACGGGGGGCTGGCAATCAGCCCCAGCATTTT.

The chain combines TRBV7-2 with TRBJ1-1, with D unclear. V gave up 5 bases and J gave up 5 bases, with 21 bases separating them. The CDR3 is 16 residues long. CDR1 is SGHTA, CDR2 FQGNSA, per germline. CDR3 in amino acids: CASSPVLGGRATEAFF. CDR3 in DNA: TGTGCCAGCAGCCCGGTTCTGGGAGGGCGGGCAACTGAAGCTTTCTTT.